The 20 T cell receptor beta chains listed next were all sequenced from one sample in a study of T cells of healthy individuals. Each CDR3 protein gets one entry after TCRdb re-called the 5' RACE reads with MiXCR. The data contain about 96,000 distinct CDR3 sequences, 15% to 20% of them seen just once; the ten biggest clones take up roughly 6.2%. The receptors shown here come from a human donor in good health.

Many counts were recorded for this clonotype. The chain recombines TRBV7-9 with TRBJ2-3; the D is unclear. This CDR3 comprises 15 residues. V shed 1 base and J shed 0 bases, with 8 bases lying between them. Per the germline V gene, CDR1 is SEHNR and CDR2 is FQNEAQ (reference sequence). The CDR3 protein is CASSLGVGSTDTQYF. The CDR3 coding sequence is TGTGCCAGCAGCTTAGGAGTTGGGAGCACAGATACGCAGTATTTT.

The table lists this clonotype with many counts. Here the CDR3 DNA reads TGTGCCAGCAGCTTAGCACCCTCCGGGACGCACTCCTACGAGCAGTACTTC. The encoded protein is CASSLAPSGTHSYEQYF. The V and J genes are TRBV7-2 and TRBJ2-7; D could derive from TRBD1 or TRBD2 (5 bases each). The CDR3 runs 17 residues. V was cut by 0 bases and J by 0 bases, with 15 bases left in between. Germline CDR1 SGHTA, CDR2 FQGNSA.

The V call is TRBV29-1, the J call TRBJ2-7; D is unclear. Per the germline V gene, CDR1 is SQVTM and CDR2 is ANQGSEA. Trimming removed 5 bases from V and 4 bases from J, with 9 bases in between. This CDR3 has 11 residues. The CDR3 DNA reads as TGCAGCGTTCGGGTCCAATACGAGCAGTACTTC. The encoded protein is CSVRVQYEQYF.

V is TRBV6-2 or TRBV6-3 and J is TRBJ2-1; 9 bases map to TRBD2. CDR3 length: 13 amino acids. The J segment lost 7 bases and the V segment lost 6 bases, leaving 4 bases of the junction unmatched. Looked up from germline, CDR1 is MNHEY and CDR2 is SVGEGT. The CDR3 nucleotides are TGTGCCAGCAGGCCTAGCGGGACGAATGAGCAGTTCTTC. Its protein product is CASRPSGTNEQFF.

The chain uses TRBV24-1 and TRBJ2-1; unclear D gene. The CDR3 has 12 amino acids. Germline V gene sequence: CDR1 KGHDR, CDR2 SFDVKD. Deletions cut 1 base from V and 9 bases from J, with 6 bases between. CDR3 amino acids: CATSDLPSEQFF. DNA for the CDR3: TGTGCCACCAGTGATTTACCGTCTGAGCAGTTCTTC.

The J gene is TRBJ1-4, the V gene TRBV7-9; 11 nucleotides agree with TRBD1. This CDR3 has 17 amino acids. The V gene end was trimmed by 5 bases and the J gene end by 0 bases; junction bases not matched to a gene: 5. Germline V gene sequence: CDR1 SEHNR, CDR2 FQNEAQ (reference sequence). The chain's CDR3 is CASSGRDRGSTNEKLFF. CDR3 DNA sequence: TGTGCCAGCAGCGGCCGGGACAGGGGGTCAACTAATGAAAAACTGTTTTTT.

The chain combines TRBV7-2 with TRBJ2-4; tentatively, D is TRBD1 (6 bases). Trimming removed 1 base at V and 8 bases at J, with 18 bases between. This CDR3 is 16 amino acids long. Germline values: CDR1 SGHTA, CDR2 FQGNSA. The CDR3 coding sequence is TGTGCCAGCAGCTTAGTTTTCTGGGCAGGGGATGACATTCAGTACTTC. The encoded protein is CASSLVFWAGDDIQYF. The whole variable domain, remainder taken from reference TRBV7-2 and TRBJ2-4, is GAGVSQSPSNKVTEKGKDVELRCDPISGHTALYWYRQSLGQGLEFLIYFQGNSAPDKSGLPSDRFSAERTGGSVSTLTIQRTQQEDSAVYLCASSLVFWAGDDIQYFGAGTRLSVL.

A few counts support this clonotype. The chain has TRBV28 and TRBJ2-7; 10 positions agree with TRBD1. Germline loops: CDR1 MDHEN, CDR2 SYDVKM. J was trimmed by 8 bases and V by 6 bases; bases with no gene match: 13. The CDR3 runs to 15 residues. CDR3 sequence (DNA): TGTGCCAGCAGCTCAATCGGGACAGGGGAAGAAAAGCAGTACTTC. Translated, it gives CASSSIGTGEEKQYF.

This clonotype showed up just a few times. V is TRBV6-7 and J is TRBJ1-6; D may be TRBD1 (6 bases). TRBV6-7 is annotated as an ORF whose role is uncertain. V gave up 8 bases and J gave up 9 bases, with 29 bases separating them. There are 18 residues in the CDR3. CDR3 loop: CASPYSPHGTPVFSPLHF. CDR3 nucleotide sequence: TGTGCCAGCCCATATTCGCCCCACGGGACACCCGTCTTTTCACCCCTCCACTTT.

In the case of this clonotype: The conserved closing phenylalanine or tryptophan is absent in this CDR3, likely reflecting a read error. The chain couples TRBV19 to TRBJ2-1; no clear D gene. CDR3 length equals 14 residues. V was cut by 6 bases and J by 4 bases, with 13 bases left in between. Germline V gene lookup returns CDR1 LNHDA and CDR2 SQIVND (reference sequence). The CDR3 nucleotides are TGTGCCAGTAGGGGATGGGATTCATACAATGAGCAGTTCTAC. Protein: CASRGWDSYNEQFY.

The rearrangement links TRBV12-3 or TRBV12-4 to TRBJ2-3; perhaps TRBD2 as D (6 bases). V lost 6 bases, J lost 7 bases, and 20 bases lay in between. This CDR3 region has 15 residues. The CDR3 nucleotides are TGTGCCAGCAGCTTTGGGGGGAGGCCGAACTATACGCAGTATTTT. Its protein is CASSFGGRPNYTQYF.

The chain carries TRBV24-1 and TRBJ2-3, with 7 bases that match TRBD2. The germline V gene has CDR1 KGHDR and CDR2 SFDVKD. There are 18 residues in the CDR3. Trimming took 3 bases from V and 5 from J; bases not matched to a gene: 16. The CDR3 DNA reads TGTGCCACCAGTGATCCTACCTCTAGCGGTTCCCACTTAGATACGCAGTATTTT. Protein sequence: CATSDPTSSGSHLDTQYF.

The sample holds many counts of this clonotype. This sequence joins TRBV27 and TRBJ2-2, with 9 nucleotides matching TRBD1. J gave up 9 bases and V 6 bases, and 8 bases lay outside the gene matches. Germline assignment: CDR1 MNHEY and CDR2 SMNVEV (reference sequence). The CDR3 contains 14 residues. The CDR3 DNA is TGTGCCAGCAGGGGGACAGGGAATGACCGGGAGCTGTTTTTT. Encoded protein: CASRGTGNDRELFF.

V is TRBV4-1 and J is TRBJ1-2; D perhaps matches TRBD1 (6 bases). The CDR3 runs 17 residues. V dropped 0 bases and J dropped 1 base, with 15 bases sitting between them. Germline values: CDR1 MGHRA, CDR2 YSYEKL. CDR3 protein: CASSQEPPGHLNYGYTF. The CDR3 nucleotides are TGCGCCAGCAGCCAAGAACCTCCGGGACACCTTAACTATGGCTACACCTTC.

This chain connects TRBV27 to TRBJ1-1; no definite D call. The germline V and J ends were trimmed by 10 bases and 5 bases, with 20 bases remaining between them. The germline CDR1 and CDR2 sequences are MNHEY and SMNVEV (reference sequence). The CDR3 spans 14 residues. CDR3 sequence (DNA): TGTGCCACCTCCCTGAGGTCTACCAGTACTGAAGCTTTCTTT. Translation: CATSLRSTSTEAFF.

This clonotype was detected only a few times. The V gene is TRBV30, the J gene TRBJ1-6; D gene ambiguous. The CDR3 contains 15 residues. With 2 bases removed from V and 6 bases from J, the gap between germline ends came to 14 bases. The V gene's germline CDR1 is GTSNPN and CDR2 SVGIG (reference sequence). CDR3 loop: CAWSREDTFNSPLHF. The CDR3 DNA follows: TGTGCCTGGAGTAGAGAAGACACCTTTAATTCACCCCTCCACTTT.

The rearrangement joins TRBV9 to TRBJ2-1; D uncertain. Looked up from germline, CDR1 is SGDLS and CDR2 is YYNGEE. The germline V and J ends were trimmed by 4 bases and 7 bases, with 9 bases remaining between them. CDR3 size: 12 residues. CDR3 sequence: CASSYSGNEQFF. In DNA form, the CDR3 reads TGTGCCAGCAGCTACAGTGGGAATGAGCAGTTCTTC.

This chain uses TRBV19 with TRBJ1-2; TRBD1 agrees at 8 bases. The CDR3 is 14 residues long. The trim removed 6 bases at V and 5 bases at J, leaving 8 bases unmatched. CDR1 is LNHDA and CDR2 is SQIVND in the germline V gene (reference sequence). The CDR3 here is CASRFRQGRYGYTF. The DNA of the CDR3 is TGTGCCAGTAGATTCCGACAGGGGAGGTATGGCTACACCTTC.

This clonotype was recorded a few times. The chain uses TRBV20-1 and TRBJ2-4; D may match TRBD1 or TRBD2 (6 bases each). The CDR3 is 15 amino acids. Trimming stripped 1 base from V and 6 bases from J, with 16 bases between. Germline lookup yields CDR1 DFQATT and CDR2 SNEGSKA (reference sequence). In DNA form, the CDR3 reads TGCAGTGCTAGAGGAGGGGGGCCGCGGATAAACATTCAGTACTTC. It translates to CSARGGGPRINIQYF.

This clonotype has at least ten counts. The DNA for the CDR3 is TGTGCCAGCAGCCAACCAGGGACAGGGGGTAAAGATACGCAGTATTTT. This encodes CASSQPGTGGKDTQYF. J is TRBJ2-3 and V is TRBV14; 11 bases are shared with TRBD1. The CDR3 loop spans 16 amino acids. The J segment lost 5 bases and the V segment lost 2 bases, leaving 6 bases of the junction unmatched. Germline V gene data show CDR1 as SGHDN and CDR2 as FVKESK.